The 10 T cell receptor beta chains in this list originate from one sample, sequenced in a study of regulatory T cells in long-lasting Graves disease. Building of the TCR beta libraries involved iRepertoire HTBI primers and Arm-PCR of CDR3 regions. TCRdb called the multiplex PCR reads again in MiXCR, with one record for every CDR3 protein. The sample yields some 350,000 distinct CDR3 sequences, about 16% seen once. Time point in this sample: newly diagnosed GD, antithyroid drugs for less than 3 months. Extracted PBMC RNA gave rise to the TCR library. The data also belong to a second study, concerning T cells in Graves' hyperthyroidism and ophthalmopathy.

Sequences were derived from peripheral blood mononuclear cells (PBMCs), sampled at new diagnosis, from a patient treated with antithyroid drugs. Source of these receptors: a woman between 18 and 29 years old with Graves disease.

This clonotype was seen repeatedly, ten times or more. V is TRBV5-6 and J is TRBJ1-4, with unresolved D. Germline V CDR1 and CDR2: SGHDT, YYEEEE. V dropped 2 bases and J dropped 5 bases, with 10 bases sitting between them. The CDR3 is 14 residues long. CDR3: CASSLEDENEKLFF. Written as DNA, the CDR3 is TGTGCCAGCAGCTTAGAAGACGAAAATGAAAAACTGTTTTTT.

This clonotype was seen only a few times. This chain connects TRBV7-9 to TRBJ2-2; 9 bases line up with TRBD2. The germline gives CDR1 SEHNR, CDR2 FQNEAQ (reference sequence). J was trimmed by 5 bases and V by 0 bases; bases with no gene match: 10. The CDR3 has 18 amino acids. The CDR3 spells CASSLAGLAGSPTGELFF. CDR3 coding DNA: TGTGCCAGCAGCTTAGCCGGGCTAGCGGGATCTCCAACCGGGGAGCTGTTTTTT. Drawing the rest from reference TRBV7-9 and TRBJ2-2, the complete variable domain is DTGVSQNPRHKITKRGQNVTFRCDPISEHNRLYWYRQTLGQGPEFLTYFQNEAQLEKSRLLSDRFSAERPKGSFSTLEIQRTEQGDSAMYLCASSLAGLAGSPTGELFFGEGSRLTVL.

Comments on this clonotype: Possible read error: a much larger clone is one base away. The chain is built from TRBV4-2 and TRBJ1-5; TRBD1 matches at 8 bases. This CDR3 spans 14 amino acids. Germline V gene lookup returns CDR1 LGHNA and CDR2 YNFKEQ. V lost 1 base, J lost 11 bases, and 7 bases stayed unmatched. DNA of the CDR3: TGTGCCAGCAGCCAAGGGACAGGGAGGCAGGCCCAGCATTTT. Residues: CASSQGTGRQAQHF.

This sequence joins TRBV5-1 and TRBJ2-5; D might be TRBD1 (6 bases). The CDR3 contains 13 residues. Germline V lookup: CDR1 SGHRS, CDR2 YFSETQ. Trimming stripped 0 bases from V and 4 bases from J, with 7 bases between. CDR3 coding DNA: TGCGCCAGCAGCTTGGGGGGGCCAGAGACCCAGTACTTC. It yields the protein CASSLGGPETQYF.

In its sample, this clonotype was seen a few times. The chain recombines TRBV6-1 with TRBJ1-2, with unresolved D. The CDR3 runs 12 residues. The germline V and J ends were trimmed by 6 bases and 3 bases, with 8 bases remaining between them. Looked up from germline, CDR1 is MNHNS and CDR2 is SASEGT. CDR3 amino acids: CASREIHYGYTF. CDR3 in DNA: TGTGCCAGCAGGGAAATACACTATGGCTACACCTTC.

The V and J genes are TRBV10-1 and TRBJ2-7; D is perhaps TRBD1 or TRBD2 (5 bases each). This CDR3 contains 15 residues. V was pared by 0 bases and J by 2 bases, with 11 bases between. Germline loops: CDR1 WNHNN, CDR2 SYGVQD (reference sequence). The DNA of the CDR3 is TGCGCCAGCAGTGAGTCCCCTCGGGGACCCTACGAGCAGTACTTC. Protein sequence: CASSESPRGPYEQYF.

This clonotype has only a few counts. The CDR3 protein is CASSEYSQVNTEAFF. The DNA of the CDR3 is TGTGCCAGCAGTGAATACTCCCAGGTGAACACTGAAGCTTTCTTT. The rearrangement joins TRBV6-2 or TRBV6-3 to TRBJ1-1; no firm D call. V lost 5 bases and J lost 0, with 13 bases in between. This CDR3 comprises 15 residues. From germline, CDR1 is MNHEY and CDR2 SVGEGT.

In this sample, this clonotype turned up a few times. The CDR3 DNA reads as TGCAGCGTTGAATCAGGACAGCCCTACGAGCAGTACTTC. Encoded protein: CSVESGQPYEQYF. The chain has TRBV29-1 and TRBJ2-7; maybe TRBD1 (6 bases). Germline V gene sequence: CDR1 SQVTM, CDR2 ANQGSEA. The V and J ends lost 2 bases and 2 bases respectively, with 10 bases between them. This CDR3 region has 13 residues.

This clonotype was observed many times. CDR3 amino acids: CASSQDISSTGPGWGNEKLFF. The CDR3 DNA sequence: TGTGCCAGCAGCCAAGATATATCATCGACAGGGCCCGGCTGGGGTAATGAAAAACTGTTTTTT. V is TRBV3-1 and J is TRBJ1-4; 7 bases line up with TRBD1. CDR3 length equals 21 residues. The germline V gene has CDR1 LGHDT and CDR2 YNNKEL (reference sequence). The ends lost 0 bases at V and 4 bases at J; junction bases unmatched: 20.

The table lists this clonotype with a few counts. This chain connects TRBV10-3 to TRBJ1-6; D may be TRBD1 (6 bases). The germline V and J ends were trimmed by 10 bases and 9 bases, with 16 bases remaining between them. Germline V lookup: CDR1 ENHRY, CDR2 SYGVKD. The CDR3 is 13 residues long. CDR3 residues: CATTGTSASPLHF. DNA for the CDR3: TGTGCCACGACGGGGACATCGGCTTCACCCCTCCACTTT.